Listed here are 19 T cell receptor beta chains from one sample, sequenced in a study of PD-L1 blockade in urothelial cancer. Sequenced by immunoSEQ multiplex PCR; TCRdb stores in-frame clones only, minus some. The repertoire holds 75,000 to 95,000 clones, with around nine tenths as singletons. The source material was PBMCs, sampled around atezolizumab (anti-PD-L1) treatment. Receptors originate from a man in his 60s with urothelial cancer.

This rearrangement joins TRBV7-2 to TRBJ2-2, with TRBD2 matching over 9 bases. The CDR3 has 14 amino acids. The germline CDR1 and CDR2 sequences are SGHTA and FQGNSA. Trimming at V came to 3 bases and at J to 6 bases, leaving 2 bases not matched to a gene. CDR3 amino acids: CASSFGGGAGELFF. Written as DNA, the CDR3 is TGTGCCAGCAGCTTCGGCGGGGGGGCCGGGGAGCTGTTTTTT.

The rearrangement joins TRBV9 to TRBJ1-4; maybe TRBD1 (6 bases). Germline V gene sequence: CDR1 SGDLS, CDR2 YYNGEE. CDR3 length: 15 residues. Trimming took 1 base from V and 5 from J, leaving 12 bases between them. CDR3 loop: CASSVWGGLNEKLFF. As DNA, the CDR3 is TGTGCCAGCAGCGTATGGGGGGGGCTAAATGAAAAACTGTTTTTT.

CDR3 loop: CSVQSGGTDTQYF. Here the CDR3 DNA reads TGCAGCGTCCAAAGCGGGGGCACAGATACGCAGTATTTT. The chain is built from TRBV29-1 and TRBJ2-3; 7 nucleotides agree with TRBD2. V gave up 6 bases and J gave up 1 base; unmatched junction bases: 4. CDR1 is SQVTM and CDR2 is ANQGSEA in the germline V gene. The CDR3 sequence is 13 residues long.

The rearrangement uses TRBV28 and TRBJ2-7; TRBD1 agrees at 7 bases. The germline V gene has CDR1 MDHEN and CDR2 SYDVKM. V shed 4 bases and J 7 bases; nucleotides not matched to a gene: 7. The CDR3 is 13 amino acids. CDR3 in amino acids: CASSSTGLKEQYF. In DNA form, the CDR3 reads TGTGCCAGCAGTTCGACAGGGTTGAAGGAGCAGTACTTC.

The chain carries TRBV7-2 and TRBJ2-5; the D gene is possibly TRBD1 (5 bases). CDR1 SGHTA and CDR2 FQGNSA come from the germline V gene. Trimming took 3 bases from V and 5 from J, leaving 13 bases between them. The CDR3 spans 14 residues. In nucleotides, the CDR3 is TGTGCCAGCAGCTTGGGGCAGGGCTATGAGACCCAGTACTTC. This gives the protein CASSLGQGYETQYF.

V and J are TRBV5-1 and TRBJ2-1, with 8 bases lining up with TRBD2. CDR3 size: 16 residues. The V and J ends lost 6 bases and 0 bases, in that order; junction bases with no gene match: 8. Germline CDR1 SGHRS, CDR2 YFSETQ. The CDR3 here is CASKDQAGGSYNEQFF. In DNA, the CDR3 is TGCGCCAGCAAGGATCAGGCGGGGGGCTCCTACAATGAGCAGTTCTTC.

CDR3 protein: CASSLPGQGHEKLFF. The CDR3 DNA follows: TGCGCCAGCAGCTTGCCGGGACAGGGGCATGAAAAACTGTTTTTT. This rearrangement joins TRBV5-1 to TRBJ1-4, with 10 nucleotides matching TRBD1. The CDR3 loop spans 15 amino acids. The junction had 3 bases not matched to a gene; V was cut back by 1 base and J by 6 bases. Germline CDR1 SGHRS, CDR2 YFSETQ.

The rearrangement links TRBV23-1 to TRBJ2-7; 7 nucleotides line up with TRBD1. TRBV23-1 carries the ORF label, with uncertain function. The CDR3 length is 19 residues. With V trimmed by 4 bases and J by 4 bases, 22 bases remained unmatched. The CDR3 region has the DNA TGCGCCAGCAGTCGAACGGAGGCGGACCGGGACAGCCAATTTTACGAGCAGTACTTC. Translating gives CASSRTEADRDSQFYEQYF.

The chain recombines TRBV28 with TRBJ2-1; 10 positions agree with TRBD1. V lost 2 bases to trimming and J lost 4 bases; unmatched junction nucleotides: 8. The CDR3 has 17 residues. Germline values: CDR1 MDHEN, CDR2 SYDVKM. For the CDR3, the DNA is TGTGCCAGCAGTTTAGGTGCCCGGGACAGGGGTTACAATGAGCAGTTCTTC. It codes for CASSLGARDRGYNEQFF.

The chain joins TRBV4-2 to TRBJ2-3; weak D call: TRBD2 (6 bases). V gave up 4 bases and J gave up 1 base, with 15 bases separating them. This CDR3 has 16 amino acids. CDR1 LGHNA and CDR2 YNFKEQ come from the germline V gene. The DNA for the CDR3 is TGTGCCAGCAGCCCAAACCCTAGCGCCCGCACAGATACGCAGTATTTT. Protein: CASSPNPSARTDTQYF.

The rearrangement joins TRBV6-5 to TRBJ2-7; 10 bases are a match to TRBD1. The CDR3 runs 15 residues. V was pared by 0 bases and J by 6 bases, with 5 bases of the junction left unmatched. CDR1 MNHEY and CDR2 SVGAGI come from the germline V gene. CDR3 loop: CASSYSGTGVSEQYF. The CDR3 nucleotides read TGTGCCAGCAGTTACTCCGGGACAGGGGTCTCCGAGCAGTACTTC.

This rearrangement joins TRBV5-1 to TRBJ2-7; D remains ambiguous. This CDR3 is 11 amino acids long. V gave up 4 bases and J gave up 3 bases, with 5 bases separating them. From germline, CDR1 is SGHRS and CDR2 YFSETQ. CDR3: CASSDSYEQYF. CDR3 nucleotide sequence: TGCGCCAGCAGCGATAGCTACGAGCAGTACTTC.

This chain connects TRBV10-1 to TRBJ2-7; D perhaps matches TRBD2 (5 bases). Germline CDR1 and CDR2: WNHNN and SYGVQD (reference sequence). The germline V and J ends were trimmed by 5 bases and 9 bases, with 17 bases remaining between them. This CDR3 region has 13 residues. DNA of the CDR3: TGCGCCAGCAGTATTGCACGGGAACGGGCGCAGTACTTC. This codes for CASSIARERAQYF.

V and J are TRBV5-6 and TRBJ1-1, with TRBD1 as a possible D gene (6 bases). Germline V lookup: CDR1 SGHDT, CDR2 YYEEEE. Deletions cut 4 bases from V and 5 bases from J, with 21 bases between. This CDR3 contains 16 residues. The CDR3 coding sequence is TGTGCCAGCAGCACGATTACAGGGATTAGCTGGACTGAAGCTTTCTTT. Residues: CASSTITGISWTEAFF.

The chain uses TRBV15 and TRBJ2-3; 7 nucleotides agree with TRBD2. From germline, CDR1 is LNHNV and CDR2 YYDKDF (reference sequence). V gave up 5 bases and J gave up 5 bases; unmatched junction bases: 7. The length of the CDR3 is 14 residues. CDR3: CATSGQAGLDTQYF. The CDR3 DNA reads TGTGCCACCAGCGGCCAAGCGGGGTTAGATACGCAGTATTTT.

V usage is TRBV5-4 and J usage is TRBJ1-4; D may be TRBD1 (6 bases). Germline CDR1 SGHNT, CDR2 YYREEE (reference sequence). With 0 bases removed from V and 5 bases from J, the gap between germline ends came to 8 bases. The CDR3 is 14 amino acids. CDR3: CASSLAGANEKLFF. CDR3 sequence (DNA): TGTGCCAGCAGCTTGGCAGGGGCGAATGAAAAACTGTTTTTT.

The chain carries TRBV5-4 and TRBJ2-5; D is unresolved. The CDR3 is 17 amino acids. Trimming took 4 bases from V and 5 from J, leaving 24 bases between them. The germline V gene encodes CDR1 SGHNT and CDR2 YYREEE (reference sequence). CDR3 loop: CASSPGTASYNGETQYF. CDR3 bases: TGTGCCAGCAGCCCCGGTACGGCTAGTTATAATGGGGAGACCCAGTACTTC.

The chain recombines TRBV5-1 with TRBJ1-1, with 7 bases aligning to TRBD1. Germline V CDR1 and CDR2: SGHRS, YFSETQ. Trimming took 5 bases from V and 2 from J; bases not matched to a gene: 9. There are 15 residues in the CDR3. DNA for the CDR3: TGCGCCAGCAGAGATGGACAGGAGATAAACACTGAAGCTTTCTTT. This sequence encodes CASRDGQEINTEAFF.

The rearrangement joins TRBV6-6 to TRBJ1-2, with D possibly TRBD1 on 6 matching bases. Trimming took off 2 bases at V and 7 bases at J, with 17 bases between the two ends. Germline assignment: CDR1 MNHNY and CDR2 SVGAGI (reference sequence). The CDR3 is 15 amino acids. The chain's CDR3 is CASSYGDTLWGGYTF. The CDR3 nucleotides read TGTGCCAGCAGTTACGGGGACACTCTCTGGGGTGGCTACACCTTC.